The 15 T cell receptor beta chains below were found in one sample sequenced in a study of lung T cells in sarcoidosis with Löfgren's syndrome. Each CDR3 protein is one row after TCRdb ran MiXCR on the reads. The sample includes under 20,000 distinct CDR3 sequences, 21% seen only once; the top ten take around 0.74%. The source material was CD4+ T cells from bronchoalveolar lavage. These receptors all stem from a human donor with sarcoidosis (Löfgren's syndrome or another form), or a control subject (not recorded which).

Note on this clonotype: The junction shows a germline mismatch at one end, possibly a read error. The chain has TRBV5-1 and TRBJ1-1; D unresolved. The CDR3 length is 14 residues. CDR1 is SGHRS, CDR2 YFSETQ, per germline. CDR3 sequence reads: CASSLVPVNTEASF. The CDR3, as DNA: TGCGCCAGCAGCTTGGTTCCGGTGAACACTGAAGCTTCCTTT.

Worth noting for this clonotype: The germline gene is not matched at one end of the junction; a read error may be the cause. This chain uses TRBV9 with TRBJ2-7, with 9 bases identical to TRBD2. Germline CDR1 reads SGDLS; CDR2 reads YYNGEE. This CDR3 is 14 amino acids long. This chain's CDR3 is CASSVQLAGDEHYF. Written as DNA, the CDR3 is TGTGCCAGCAGCGTTCAATTAGCGGGAGACGAGCATTACTTC. The variable domain in full, completed from reference TRBV9 and TRBJ2-7, reads DSGVTQTPKHLITATGQRVTLRCSPRSGDLSVYWYQQSLDQGLQFLIQYYNGEERAKGNILERFSAQQFPDLHSELNLSSLELGDSALYFCASSVQLAGDEHYFGPGTRLTVT.

This clonotype was seen ten or more times. The chain carries TRBV11-3 and TRBJ2-1; D may match TRBD1 or TRBD2 (5 bases each). Germline values: CDR1 SGHNT, CDR2 YENEEA. The CDR3 consists of 12 residues. V dropped 5 bases and J dropped 9 bases, with 11 bases sitting between them. As DNA, the CDR3 is TGTGCCAGCAGCCACGGGGCGCTTGAGCAGTTCTTC. This encodes CASSHGALEQFF.

The table lists this clonotype with many counts. V is TRBV28 and J is TRBJ2-5; no reliable D call. V was pared by 7 bases and J by 2 bases, with 17 bases between. The CDR3 covers 15 residues. CDR1 is MDHEN and CDR2 is SYDVKM in the germline V gene. The CDR3 DNA follows: TGTGCCAGCACAGTAGTTGGCATCGGACAAGAGACCCAGTACTTC. Translated, it gives CASTVVGIGQETQYF.

This clonotype appeared many times. The J gene is TRBJ1-5, the V gene TRBV20-1; a possible D gene is TRBD1 (6 bases). This CDR3 has 15 residues. CDR1 is DFQATT and CDR2 is SNEGSKA in the germline V gene (reference sequence). V was shortened by 0 bases and J by 5 bases, with 14 bases between the two germline ends. CDR3 sequence: CSARDPAGVDQPQHF. In DNA form, the CDR3 reads TGCAGTGCTAGAGATCCAGCAGGGGTCGATCAGCCCCAGCATTTT.

This clonotype appeared a few times. The chain is built from TRBV7-9 and TRBJ2-1; 12 bases map to TRBD2. The V gene's germline CDR1 is SEHNR and CDR2 FQNEAQ (reference sequence). V shed 5 bases, J shed 7 bases, and the junction held 6 bases outside the gene matches. The CDR3 loop spans 15 amino acids. The CDR3 region is CASSRTSGTRNEQFF. In nucleotides, the CDR3 is TGTGCCAGCAGCCGGACTAGCGGGACTCGGAATGAGCAGTTCTTC.

This clonotype was counted many times. V gene TRBV2 combines with J gene TRBJ1-1; 8 bases agree with TRBD1. With 6 bases clipped from V and 5 bases from J, the junction kept 8 bases outside the gene matches. The CDR3 is 14 amino acids. Germline V gene lookup returns CDR1 SNHLY and CDR2 FYNNEI. CDR3 sequence reads: CASRTRQGITEAFF. Here the CDR3 DNA reads TGTGCCAGCAGGACCCGACAGGGGATTACTGAAGCTTTCTTT.

V is TRBV24-1 and J is TRBJ2-3; no reliable D call. The V end lost 5 bases, the J end lost 4 bases, and 15 bases lay between the germline ends. Germline V gene data show CDR1 as KGHDR and CDR2 as SFDVKD. This CDR3 is built from 15 residues. The CDR3 DNA is TGTGCCACCAGTGGCCCCCTGGGCTCCGCAGATACGCAGTATTTT. It codes for CATSGPLGSADTQYF.

This clonotype is labeled as medium-sized (0.01 to 0.1%). This chain uses TRBV20-1 with TRBJ2-3, with TRBD2 matching over 8 bases. V shed 6 bases and J 0 bases; nucleotides not matched to a gene: 5. The CDR3 is 14 residues long. The germline V gene encodes CDR1 DFQATT and CDR2 SNEGSKA (reference sequence). CDR3 region: CSALTSGSTDTQYF. The DNA for the CDR3 is TGCAGTGCCTTAACTAGCGGAAGCACAGATACGCAGTATTTT.

This clonotype was counted at least ten times. The genes are TRBV7-9 and TRBJ2-3, with unresolved D. CDR3 length: 12 amino acids. Trimming removed 5 bases from V and 4 bases from J, with 7 bases in between. CDR1 and CDR2 from the germline V gene are SEHNR and FQNEAQ (reference sequence). The CDR3 loop reads CASSPPADTQYF. CDR3 DNA: TGTGCCAGCAGCCCTCCGGCAGATACGCAGTATTTT.

Note on this clonotype: A much larger clonotype is one base distant, so this may be a read error. This CDR3 is CASSFGGDPYEQYF. DNA of the CDR3: TGTGCCAGTAGCTTCGGCGGCGACCCCTACGAGCAGTACTTC. V usage is TRBV19 and J usage is TRBJ2-7; D gene unclear. Germline V gene sequence: CDR1 LNHDA, CDR2 SQIVND (reference sequence). V shed 6 bases and J shed 2 bases, with 14 bases lying between them. This CDR3 has 14 residues.

Details on this clonotype: A much larger clone lies one base from this, so it may be a read error. This chain joins TRBV7-2 and TRBJ2-3; 9 nucleotides match TRBD2. Losses at the gene ends were 2 bases for V and 3 bases for J; bases not matched to a gene: 6. The CDR3 loop spans 16 amino acids. Germline V lookup: CDR1 SGHTA, CDR2 FQGNSA. The CDR3 region is CASSLPSGEATDTQYF. CDR3 sequence (DNA): TGTGCCAGCAGCTTACCTAGCGGGGAGGCAACAGATACGCAGTATTTT.

This clonotype was recorded only once. Since a much larger clone is just one base distant, this may be a read error. This chain uses TRBV7-9 with TRBJ2-7; D is unresolved. Looked up from germline, CDR1 is SEHNR and CDR2 is FQNEAQ (reference sequence). The CDR3 runs 14 residues. V gave up 4 bases and J gave up 3 bases, with 13 bases separating them. CDR3 nucleotide sequence: TGTGCCAGCAGCTCCGTCCCGGAACTCTACGAGCAGTACTTC. It translates to CASSSVPELYEQYF. The full variable domain, rest sourced from reference TRBV7-9 and TRBJ2-7, is DTGVSQNPRHKITKRGQNVTFRCDPISEHNRLYWYRQTLGQGPEFLTYFQNEAQLEKSRLLSDRFSAERPKGSFSTLEIQRTEQGDSAMYLCASSSVPELYEQYFGPGTRLTVT.

With respect to this clonotype: A much larger clone is a single base away; this may be a read error. The chain employs TRBV7-2 and TRBJ1-3, with 9 positions matching TRBD1. CDR1 and CDR2 (germline): SGHTA, FQGNSA. The CDR3 is 16 amino acids. CDR3 region: CASTRDRASSGNAIYF. The DNA of the CDR3 is TGTGCCAGCACCCGGGACAGGGCGAGCTCTGGAAACGCCATATATTTT.

By share, this clonotype counts as medium-sized. The V call is TRBV7-6, the J call TRBJ1-4; 8 bases match TRBD1. Germline V CDR1 and CDR2: SGHVS, FNYEAQ. This CDR3 spans 15 amino acids. V shed 6 bases and J 8 bases; nucleotides not matched to a gene: 11. The DNA for the CDR3 is TGTGCCAGCAGTTCTTCCGGGACAGGAGTGGAAAAACTGTTTTTT. Translation: CASSSSGTGVEKLFF.